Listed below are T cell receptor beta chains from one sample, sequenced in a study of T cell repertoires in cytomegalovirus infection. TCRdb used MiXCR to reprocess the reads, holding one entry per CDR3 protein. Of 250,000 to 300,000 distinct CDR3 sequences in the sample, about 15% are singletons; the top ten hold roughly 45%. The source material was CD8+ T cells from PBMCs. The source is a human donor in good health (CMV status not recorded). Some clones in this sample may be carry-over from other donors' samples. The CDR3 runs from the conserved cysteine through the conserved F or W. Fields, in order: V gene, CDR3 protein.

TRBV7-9,CASSLGVPRGTEAFF
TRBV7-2,CASSGSWRGYTF
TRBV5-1,CASSLAVEDRAYTF
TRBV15,CATSPLGVDSNQPQHF
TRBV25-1,CASSEYFVRDRAETQYF
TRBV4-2,CASSQRQENSYNEQFF
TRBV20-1,CSADQPYTANYGYTF
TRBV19,CASSMVRTAEQYF
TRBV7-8,CASSLGTGPSYEQYF
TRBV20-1,CSAREGGSVSYEQYF
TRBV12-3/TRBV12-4,CASSFPRDDLDF
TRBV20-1,CSAEIIAGGNTDTQYF
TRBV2,CASSDIGSYNQPQHF
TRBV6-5,CASKGGYGYTF
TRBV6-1,CASSPRATGGLDEQYF
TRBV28,CASRPPGQPQHF
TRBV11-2,CASSLEPGTEDTEAFF
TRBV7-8,CASSLFVSRGGGYTF
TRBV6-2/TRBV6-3,CASSYSIIRTSGDPDTQYF
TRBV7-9,CASTPGNYGYTF
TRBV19,CASSIADRNTEAFF
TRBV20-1,CSAISQGVLLYYGYTF
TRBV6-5,CASTVQGSSEAFF
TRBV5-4,CASKGQGPGEQYF
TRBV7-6,CASSPVGGDQETQYF